This T cell receptor (beta chain) came from a study of glioma-infiltrating T cells after dendritic cell vaccination. Study-level background: Patients had newly diagnosed or recurrent glioblastoma and received dendritic cell vaccines.

The CDR3 totals 14 residues. Germline V gene sequence: CDR1 MNHNY, CDR2 SVGAGI (reference sequence). V shed 1 base, J shed 4 bases, and the junction held 2 bases outside the gene matches. Method: immunoSEQ multiplex PCR; TCRdb's copy keeps in-frame clones and lacks some. The data contain about 82,000 clones, around 90% of them singletons. No glioblastoma patient carried an isocitrate dehydrogenase mutation. The source material was blood, sampled before dendritic cell vaccination. The chain links TRBV6-6 to TRBJ2-7; TRBD2 agrees at 9 bases. The receptor was derived from a human donor with glioblastoma. CDR3 in amino acids: CASSYLAGGYEQYF. The DNA for the CDR3 is TGTGCCAGCAGTTACTTGGCGGGAGGGTACGAGCAGTACTTC.